Below are 14 T cell receptor beta chains sequenced from a single sample in a study of blood T cell repertoires in COVID-19. Sequencing used immunoSEQ multiplex PCR; TCRdb keeps in-frame clones, though not all of them. The sample lists about 81,000 clones; about nine tenths were seen once. Specimen: peripheral blood. These receptors were taken from an older man with active or convalescent COVID-19.

The chain combines TRBV6-5 with TRBJ1-2; D uncertain. The CDR3 totals 14 residues. Per germline, CDR1 MNHEY and CDR2 SVGAGI. Trimming took off 0 bases at V and 8 bases at J, with 13 bases between the two ends. This CDR3 is CASSYSFSGVGYTF. CDR3 nucleotides: TGTGCCAGCAGTTACTCGTTTAGCGGAGTGGGCTACACCTTC.

The V call is TRBV28, the J call TRBJ1-2; D gene ambiguous. Trimming removed 1 base from V and 5 bases from J, with 8 bases in between. The CDR3 covers 13 residues. Germline CDR1 is MDHEN and CDR2 is SYDVKM. The CDR3 region is CASSLLEFYGYTF. CDR3 DNA: TGTGCCAGCAGTTTATTGGAGTTTTATGGCTACACCTTC.

Only a few counts were recorded for this clone. The chain employs TRBV30 and TRBJ2-2; perhaps TRBD1 as D (5 bases). V shed 7 bases and J shed 5 bases, with 8 bases lying between them. The CDR3 contains 11 residues. The germline V gene encodes CDR1 GTSNPN and CDR2 SVGIG (reference sequence). CDR3 DNA sequence: TGTGCCTTGGGGCGTACCGGGGAGCTGTTTTTT. Encoded protein: CALGRTGELFF.

This sequence joins TRBV9 and TRBJ2-5; TRBD2 might be the D (5 bases). The CDR3 consists of 13 residues. V was shortened by 0 bases and J by 7 bases, with 10 bases between the two germline ends. Germline V CDR1 and CDR2: SGDLS, YYNGEE. CDR3 in DNA: TGTGCCAGCAGCGTAGACACCAGCGGGACCCAGTACTTC. Protein sequence: CASSVDTSGTQYF.

The chain is built from TRBV2 and TRBJ1-1, with D perhaps matching TRBD1 (5 bases). V gave up 3 bases and J gave up 0 bases, with 23 bases separating them. CDR3 length: 19 amino acids. CDR1 SNHLY and CDR2 FYNNEI come from the germline V gene. CDR3 DNA sequence: TGTGCCAGCAGTGACCCGGTCCCAGGGAGGGAAAGGATGAACACTGAAGCTTTCTTT. It codes for CASSDPVPGRERMNTEAFF. The complete variable domain, with remaining parts taken from reference TRBV2 and TRBJ1-1, reads EPEVTQTPSHQVTQMGQEVILRCVPISNHLYFYWYRQILGQKVEFLVSFYNNEISEKSEIFDDQFSVERPDGSNFTLKIRSTKLEDSAMYFCASSDPVPGRERMNTEAFFGQGTRLTVV.

This chain connects TRBV19 to TRBJ2-2; a weak D match, TRBD2 (6 bases). CDR3 length: 16 amino acids. Germline V lookup: CDR1 LNHDA, CDR2 SQIVND (reference sequence). Trimming removed 7 bases from V and 4 bases from J, with 19 bases in between. The DNA for the CDR3 is TGTGCCAGTATCAACCGGGACTTAATGATCACCGGGGAGCTGTTTTTT. Its protein product is CASINRDLMITGELFF.

This CDR3 is CASSRTSADYEQYF. The CDR3 DNA reads as TGCGCCAGCAGTCGGACTAGCGCCGACTACGAGCAGTACTTC. The chain carries TRBV5-1 and TRBJ2-7; 9 bases match TRBD2. This CDR3 is built from 14 residues. The J segment lost 3 bases and the V segment lost 5 bases, leaving 6 bases of the junction unmatched. Per germline, CDR1 SGHRS and CDR2 YFSETQ.

This clone was found once. The chain has TRBV15 and TRBJ2-1, with a tentative D call TRBD2 (7 bases). V lost 1 base to trimming and J lost 6 bases, with 13 bases between them. This CDR3 comprises 15 residues. Germline CDR1 is LNHNV and CDR2 is YYDKDF (reference sequence). The CDR3 is CATSRGGGRPNEQFF. DNA for the CDR3: TGTGCCACCAGCAGAGGGGGGGGGCGCCCCAATGAGCAGTTCTTC.

The V call is TRBV2, the J call TRBJ2-1; D is possibly TRBD2 (5 bases). Germline CDR1 is SNHLY and CDR2 is FYNNEI. Trimming left V 6 bases short and J 5 bases short, with 17 bases between. This CDR3 has 15 residues. CDR3 nucleotide sequence: TGTGCCAGCAGAGATCTAGCTTATCCCCACAATGAGCAGTTCTTC. This encodes CASRDLAYPHNEQFF. Full variable domain (outside the CDR3, taken from reference TRBV2 and TRBJ2-1): EPEVTQTPSHQVTQMGQEVILRCVPISNHLYFYWYRQILGQKVEFLVSFYNNEISEKSEIFDDQFSVERPDGSNFTLKIRSTKLEDSAMYFCASRDLAYPHNEQFFGPGTRLTVL.

V gene TRBV10-3 combines with J gene TRBJ2-1; possibly TRBD1 for D (6 bases). The germline V gene encodes CDR1 ENHRY and CDR2 SYGVKD. V was pared by 6 bases and J by 7 bases, with 7 bases between. CDR3 length equals 11 residues. The CDR3 coding sequence is TGTGCCATCAGACAGGGTAATGAGCAGTTCTTC. Its protein is CAIRQGNEQFF.

J is TRBJ2-7 and V is TRBV28, with D tentatively TRBD2 (5 bases). Trimming took 6 bases from V and 4 from J, leaving 7 bases between them. The CDR3 covers 11 residues. Germline V gene data show CDR1 as MDHEN and CDR2 as SYDVKM. CDR3 nucleotide sequence: TGTGCCAGCAGCCGGGAATACGAGCAGTACTTC. This translates into CASSREYEQYF.

V and J are TRBV5-6 and TRBJ2-1; 9 positions agree with TRBD1. V was clipped by 0 bases and J by 8 bases; unmatched bases: 12. In germline, CDR1 is SGHDT, CDR2 YYEEEE. This CDR3 has 17 amino acids. The CDR3 loop is CASSLAGRDRVSDEQFF. In DNA form, the CDR3 reads TGTGCCAGCAGCTTGGCCGGTCGGGACAGGGTATCCGATGAGCAGTTCTTC.

The rearrangement uses TRBV6-5 and TRBJ2-7; 9 bases match TRBD1. There are 16 residues in the CDR3. V dropped 0 bases and J dropped 6; count of bases not matched to a gene: 9. The germline V gene has CDR1 MNHEY and CDR2 SVGAGI. CDR3 region: CASSYSVGTGTREQYF. In nucleotides, the CDR3 is TGTGCCAGCAGTTACTCTGTCGGGACAGGGACCCGCGAGCAGTACTTC.

J is TRBJ1-1 and V is TRBV3-1 (or the pseudogene TRBV3-2); D uncertain. The CDR3 loop spans 14 amino acids. V was shortened by 2 bases and J by 2 bases, with 9 bases between the two germline ends. CDR1 is LGHDT, CDR2 YNNKEL, per germline (reference sequence). The CDR3, as DNA: TGTGCCAGCAGCCAATTGGCCGCAAACACTGAAGCTTTCTTT. Protein sequence: CASSQLAANTEAFF.